Listed below are T cell receptor beta chains from one sample, sequenced in a study of blood T cell repertoires in COVID-19. Generated by immunoSEQ multiplex PCR, the TCRdb table keeps only in-frame clones and is missing some. The data contain about 68,000 clones, about 91% of them seen just once; the ten biggest clones take up about 8.9%. Sequences were obtained from peripheral blood. The receptors derive from a man aged 45-60 years with active COVID-19. CDR3s include the opening cysteine and the closing phenylalanine or tryptophan. D genes are given only for firm matches. Clone size is stated in some rows and not others, as once, few, many or a class when expanded.

v_call	j_call	clone_size	d_call	cdr3_nt	cdr3_aa
TRBV7-9	TRBJ1-1	-	-	TGTGCGGGGGGTGGAGGGAGGGACACTGAAGCTTTCTTT	CAGGGGRDTEAFF
TRBV6-1	TRBJ2-2	-	TRBD2	TGTGCCAGCAGTGATTTCTTCGGCGGGGGTTTTAAATTCGACGGGGAGCTGTTTTTT	CASSDFFGGGFKFDGELFF
TRBV21-1	TRBJ1-2	-	-	TGTGCCAGCAGCATGCCCGTGGACAGGGAAGGGTATGGCTACACCTTC	CASSMPVDREGYGYTF
TRBV10-3	TRBJ1-2	-	TRBD1	TGTGCCGCTAGGTCCGGGACAGACTATGGCTACACCTTC	CAARSGTDYGYTF
TRBV7-6	TRBJ2-5	-	TRBD2	TGTGCCAGCAGCTTAGAAGGAACGGGGGGGTGGGAGACCCAGTACTTC	CASSLEGTGGWETQYF
TRBV18	TRBJ2-7	-	TRBD1	TGTGCCAGCTCACCACTTGGGACAGACCACGAGCAGTACTTC	CASSPLGTDHEQYF
TRBV9	TRBJ2-5	-	TRBD2	TGTGCCAGCAGCGACGGGACTAGCGCGCAAGAGACCCAGTACTTC	CASSDGTSAQETQYF
TRBV7-9	TRBJ1-3	-	-	TGTGCCAGCAGCCTTTCGTATGACAGTGGCGCTGGAAACACCATATATTTT	CASSLSYDSGAGNTIYF
TRBV2	TRBJ1-5	-	-	TGTGCCAGCAGTGCCTTGACTGTCAATCAGCCCCAGCATTTT	CASSALTVNQPQHF
TRBV2	TRBJ1-1	few	-	TGTGCCAGCAGTGATCCCCTCGACACTGAAGCTTTCTTT	CASSDPLDTEAFF
TRBV6-5	TRBJ1-2	-	TRBD1	TGTGCCAGCAGGACAGGGTCAAATGGCTACACCTTC	CASRTGSNGYTF
TRBV21-1	TRBJ1-4	-	-	TGTGCCAGCACTCCTGAAGGGGGTCGCGAAAAACTGTTTTTT	CASTPEGGREKLFF
TRBV4-2	TRBJ1-1	-	TRBD1	TGTGCCAGCAGCCAGAAGGGCACAGGGGACACTGAAGCTTTCTTT	CASSQKGTGDTEAFF
TRBV6-4	TRBJ2-1	-	-	TGTGCCAGCAGTGACTTCCCCCTTGCCCGGGATGAGCAGTTCTTC	CASSDFPLARDEQFF
TRBV20-1	TRBJ1-4	-	-	TGCAGTGCTATCAGGGTCGAAAAACTGTTTTTT	CSAIRVEKLFF
TRBV5-1	TRBJ2-3	-	TRBD2	TGCGCCAGCAGCTTTGGAGCGGGGGGGCAGTATTTT	CASSFGAGGQYF
TRBV7-3	TRBJ2-2	-	-	TGTGCCAGCAGCTCCCTAGGGACACCCGTCACCGGGGAGCTGTTTTTT	CASSSLGTPVTGELFF
TRBV5-6	TRBJ2-1	-	-	TGTGCCAGCAGCTCTCAAACAGCGGGCTACAATGAGCAGTTCTTC	CASSSQTAGYNEQFF
TRBV13	TRBJ1-5	-	-	TGTGCCAGCAGCTTAAGACTGCAGCCCCAGCATTTT	CASSLRLQPQHF
TRBV7-2	TRBJ2-7	-	-	TGTGCCAGCAGCTTCCCGACTAGTGGGGGGAACTACGAGCAGTACTTC	CASSFPTSGGNYEQYF
TRBV2	TRBJ2-3	-	TRBD2	TGTGCCAGCAGAGGACTAGCGGTGTATACGCAGTATTTT	CASRGLAVYTQYF
TRBV5-4	TRBJ2-3	-	TRBD2	TGTGCCAGCAGGAGGGCGGGGGGGAGCACAGATACGCAGTATTTT	CASRRAGGSTDTQYF
TRBV6-2/TRBV6-3	TRBJ2-3	-	TRBD1	TGTGCCAGCAGTTACCCCGGTCCATACAGGGGTCTTAGCACAGATACGCAGTATTTT	CASSYPGPYRGLSTDTQYF
TRBV2	TRBJ2-5	few	-	TGTGCCAGCAGCTGGGTGCAGGGTTCAGAGACCCAGTACTTC	CASSWVQGSETQYF
TRBV7-9	TRBJ1-3	once	-	TGTGCCAGCAGTTCAAACACCGCCGGAAACACCATATATTTT	CASSSNTAGNTIYF
TRBV20-1	TRBJ2-7	-	-	TGCAGTGCCCCCTGGGGCGACGAGCAGTACTTC	CSAPWGDEQYF
TRBV4-1	TRBJ1-1	-	TRBD1	TGCGCCAGCAGCCCTGGAGGTCTACGAGGGGGCTCGGGGAGGACTGAAGCTTTCTTT	CASSPGGLRGGSGRTEAFF
TRBV7-8	TRBJ1-1	once	-	TGTGCCAGCAGCTTAGCCCCAACAGGGAGAGCTTTCTTT	CASSLAPTGRAFF
TRBV19	TRBJ1-1	-	TRBD1	TGTGCCAGTAGTGCCTTACAGGGGTCAGGAAACACTGAAGCTTTCTTT	CASSALQGSGNTEAFF
TRBV13	TRBJ2-7	-	-	TGTGCCAGCAGCCCTACAGGGGAGGAGCCCTACGAGCAGTACTTC	CASSPTGEEPYEQYF
TRBV11-2	TRBJ1-3	once	-	TGTGCCAGCAGCTTAGAAGGTGACAGCTCTGGAAACACCATATATTTT	CASSLEGDSSGNTIYF
TRBV5-6	TRBJ2-7	-	-	TGTGCCAGCAGCTCCGACAGGTACGAGCAGTACTTC	CASSSDRYEQYF
TRBV11-2	TRBJ2-5	-	TRBD1	TGTGCCAGCAGCCAAGGGACAGTTCAGTACTTC	CASSQGTVQYF
TRBV21-1	TRBJ1-6	-	-	TGTGCCAGCAGTCCAGACGTCCCGGGTTCACCCCTCCACTTT	CASSPDVPGSPLHF
TRBV27	TRBJ2-5	-	TRBD2	TGTGCCAGCAGTTTCTGGCGGGGGGATAAAGAAGAGACCCAGTACTTC	CASSFWRGDKEETQYF
TRBV25-1	TRBJ1-1	-	TRBD1	TGTGCCAGCAGAGACAGGGTCGACACTGAAGCTTTCTTT	CASRDRVDTEAFF
TRBV15	TRBJ1-2	-	TRBD1	TGTGCCACCAGCAAGGGACAGAACTATGGCTACACCTTC	CATSKGQNYGYTF
TRBV5-1	TRBJ1-4	-	-	TGCGCCAGCAGCTCAACAGACAGTGGCAGCAGTGAAAAACTGTTTTTT	CASSSTDSGSSEKLFF
TRBV5-4	TRBJ2-1	-	TRBD2	TGTGCCAGCAGCTTTTCAGCGGGGGGTCGCGACAATGAGCAGTTCTTC	CASSFSAGGRDNEQFF
TRBV7-2	TRBJ2-1	-	-	TGTGCCAGCAGCTTAGTCGTGACAGCGAGTAACAATGAGCAGTTCTTC	CASSLVVTASNNEQFF
TRBV5-1	TRBJ2-2	once	TRBD2	TGCGCCAGCAGCTTGACTAGCGGGGGCACCGGGGAGCTGTTTTTT	CASSLTSGGTGELFF
TRBV19	TRBJ2-1	-	TRBD2	TGTGCCAGTAACCAAGCGGGGGGATTCTACAATGAGCAGTTCTTC	CASNQAGGFYNEQFF
TRBV19	TRBJ2-2	-	-	TGTGCCAGTAGGACAGAATACACCGGGGAGCTGTTTTTT	CASRTEYTGELFF
TRBV28	TRBJ2-3	-	-	TGTGCCAGCAGTCAACCTGGAGACCCGCAGTATTTT	CASSQPGDPQYF
TRBV9	TRBJ2-3	-	TRBD1	TGTGCCAGCAGCCCCCAGGGACAGGGTATCACAGATACGCAGTATTTT	CASSPQGQGITDTQYF
TRBV5-1	TRBJ1-2	-	-	TGCGCCAGCAGCTTGCCGAGTAACTATGGCTACACCTTC	CASSLPSNYGYTF
TRBV9	TRBJ2-3	-	-	TGTGCCAGCAGCGTAGCGGTTACAGATACGCAGTATTTT	CASSVAVTDTQYF
TRBV9	TRBJ2-7	-	-	TGTGCCAGCAGCGTAGGCCCAGGGGTTTACGAGCAGTACTTC	CASSVGPGVYEQYF
TRBV7-9	TRBJ1-1	-	-	TGTGCCAGCAGCTTAACCGGGGGCACTGAAGCTTTCTTT	CASSLTGGTEAFF